The present T cell receptor beta chain was sequenced within a study of blood T cells in healthy people across ages. The CDR3 has 11 residues. Germline values: CDR1 GTSNPN, CDR2 SVGIG (reference sequence). Trimming removed 3 bases from V and 11 bases from J, with 13 bases in between. Next came a second PCR, run for about 7 to 12 cycles, which used a sample-barcoded 5' primer along with a J-beta primer mix. The authors tagged each cDNA molecule using a template-switch adaptor with 12 random nucleotides. A single record per CDR3 protein comes from TCRdb applying MiXCR to the 5' RACE reads. Here the sample spans hundreds of thousands of distinct CDR3 sequences, approximately 30% being singletons. This clonotype was counted a few times.

This clonotype was sampled from a woman older than 75 in good health. The J gene is TRBJ1-1, the V gene TRBV30, with unresolved D. Specimen: blood. The CDR3 sequence: CAWSRTPWAFF. CDR3 bases: TGTGCCTGGAGCAGGACGCCGTGGGCTTTCTTT. Variable domain in full (rest from reference TRBV30 and TRBJ1-1): SQTIHQWPATLVQPVGSPLSLECTVEGTSNPNLYWYRQAAGRGLQLLFYSVGIGQISSEVPQNLSASRPQDRQFILSSKKLLLSDSGFYLCAWSRTPWAFFGQGTRLTVV.